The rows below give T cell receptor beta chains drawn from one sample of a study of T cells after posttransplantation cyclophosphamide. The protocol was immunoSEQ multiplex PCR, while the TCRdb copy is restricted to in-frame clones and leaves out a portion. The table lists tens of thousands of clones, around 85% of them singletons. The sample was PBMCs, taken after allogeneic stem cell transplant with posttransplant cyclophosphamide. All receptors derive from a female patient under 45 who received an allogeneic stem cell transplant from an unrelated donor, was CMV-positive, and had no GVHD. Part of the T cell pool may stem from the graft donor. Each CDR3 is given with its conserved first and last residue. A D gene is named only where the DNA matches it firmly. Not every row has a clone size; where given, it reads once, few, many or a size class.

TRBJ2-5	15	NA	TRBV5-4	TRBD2	CASSLRVAGEETQYF	TGTGCCAGCAGCTTGAGAGTAGCGGGGGAGGAGACCCAGTACTTC
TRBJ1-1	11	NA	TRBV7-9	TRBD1	CASSRTGEAFF	TGTGCCAGCAGCCGGACAGGAGAAGCTTTCTTT
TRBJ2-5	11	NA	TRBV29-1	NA	CSVEDVAAQYF	TGCAGCGTTGAAGATGTGGCAGCCCAGTACTTC
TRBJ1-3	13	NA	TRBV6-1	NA	CASSGVGRNTIYF	TGTGCCAGCAGTGGTGTCGGTCGAAACACCATATATTTT
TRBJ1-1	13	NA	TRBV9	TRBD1	CASSETGSTEAFF	TGTGCCAGCAGCGAGACAGGGTCAACTGAAGCTTTCTTT
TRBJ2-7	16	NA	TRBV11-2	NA	CASSLVGGGLSYEQYF	TGTGCCAGCAGCTTAGTGGGGGGGGGCTTGTCCTACGAGCAGTACTTC
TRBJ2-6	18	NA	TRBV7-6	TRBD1	CASSADRGGRSGANVLTF	TGTGCCAGCAGCGCGGACAGGGGGGGAAGGTCTGGGGCCAACGTCCTGACTTTC
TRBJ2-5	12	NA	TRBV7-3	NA	CASSLMGGPEYF	TGTGCCAGCAGCTTAATGGGAGGACCTGAGTACTTC
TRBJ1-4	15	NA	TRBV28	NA	CASSREVATNEKLFF	TGTGCCAGCAGTCGCGAGGTCGCAACTAATGAAAAACTGTTTTTT
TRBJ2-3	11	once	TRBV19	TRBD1	CASSRGDTQYF	TGTGCCAGTAGCAGGGGGGATACGCAGTATTTT
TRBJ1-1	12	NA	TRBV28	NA	CASRVTDTEAFF	TGTGCCAGCAGAGTCACGGACACTGAAGCTTTCTTT
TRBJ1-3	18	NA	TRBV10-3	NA	CAISDRRGSAVSGNTIYF	TGTGCCATCAGTGATCGTAGAGGCAGCGCTGTCTCTGGAAACACCATATATTTT
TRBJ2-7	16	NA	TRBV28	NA	CASSPFQGILTYEQYF	TGTGCCAGCAGCCCTTTCCAGGGAATTTTAACCTACGAGCAGTACTTC
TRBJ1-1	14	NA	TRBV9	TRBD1	CASSLGTGNTEAFF	TGCGCCAGCAGCCTGGGGACAGGGAACACTGAAGCTTTCTTT
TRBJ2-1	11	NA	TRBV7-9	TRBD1	CASSRGLEQFF	TGTGCCAGCAGCAGGGGGCTTGAGCAGTTCTTC
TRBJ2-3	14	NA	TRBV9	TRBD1	CASMPQGAGDTQYF	TGTGCCAGCATGCCCCAGGGGGCGGGAGATACGCAGTATTTT
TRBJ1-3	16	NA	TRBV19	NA	CASSIAGQALRNTIYF	TGTGCCAGTAGTATAGCAGGACAAGCGTTACGGAACACCATATATTTT
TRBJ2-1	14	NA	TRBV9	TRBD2	CASSPGLQPNEQFF	TGTGCCAGCAGCCCGGGACTACAACCCAATGAGCAGTTCTTC
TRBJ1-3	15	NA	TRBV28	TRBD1	CASSLPDRGVNTIYF	TGTGCCAGCAGTCTACCTGACAGGGGGGTAAACACCATATATTTT
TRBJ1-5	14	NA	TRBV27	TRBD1	CASRPPGGGQPQHF	TGTGCCAGCAGGCCCCCAGGGGGCGGGCAGCCCCAGCATTTT
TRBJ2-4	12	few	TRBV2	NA	CATAGDGNIQYF	TGTGCCACCGCTGGAGACGGAAACATTCAGTACTTC